The next 32 T cell receptor beta chains were all read from a single sample in a study of T cell responses to AZD1222 COVID-19 vaccine. Generated by immunoSEQ multiplex PCR, the TCRdb table keeps only in-frame clones and is missing some. The sample contains about 120,000 clones, 85% to 90% of which appear only once. The sequencing used peripheral blood, collected on day 0 of AZD1222 vaccination. These receptor sequences come from an adult in good health.

This clone has a single count. The chain combines TRBV29-1 with TRBJ2-2; a weak D match, TRBD1 (6 bases). The CDR3 extends over 15 amino acids. Germline V lookup: CDR1 SQVTM, CDR2 ANQGSEA. V was pared by 2 bases and J by 3 bases, with 13 bases between. The CDR3, as DNA: TGCAGCGTTGAACGGCGAGGGGGAGACACCGGGGAGCTGTTTTTT. This codes for CSVERRGGDTGELFF.

CDR3: CASSSDPTGVYGYTF. The CDR3 nucleotides read TGTGCCAGCAGCTCCGACCCTACAGGGGTCTATGGCTACACCTTC. This chain connects TRBV7-3 to TRBJ1-2, with TRBD1 matching over 7 bases. From germline, CDR1 is SGHTA and CDR2 FQGTGA. Trimming at V came to 4 bases and at J to 4 bases, leaving 9 bases not matched to a gene. The CDR3 consists of 15 residues.

The rearrangement joins TRBV29-1 to TRBJ2-1; TRBD2 agrees at 7 bases. Trimming at V came to 2 bases and at J to 8 bases, leaving 6 bases not matched to a gene. Germline CDR1 reads SQVTM; CDR2 reads ANQGSEA. CDR3 size: 13 residues. CDR3: CSVESLGRDEQFF. CDR3 in DNA: TGCAGCGTTGAAAGTCTAGGGAGGGATGAGCAGTTCTTC.

This chain links TRBV18 with TRBJ1-2; 8 nucleotides match TRBD1. With V trimmed by 4 bases and J by 6 bases, 1 base remained unmatched. This CDR3 is 12 amino acids long. CDR1 KGHSH and CDR2 LQKENI come from the germline V gene. This chain's CDR3 is CASSLQGDGYTF. The CDR3 bases are TGTGCCAGCTCACTACAGGGGGATGGCTACACCTTC. Looking up the rest from reference TRBV18 and TRBJ1-2 gives the full variable domain: NAGVMQNPRHLVRRRGQEARLRCSPMKGHSHVYWYRQLPEEGLKFMVYLQKENIIDESGMPKERFSAEFPKEGPSILRIQQVVRGDSAAYFCASSLQGDGYTFGSGTRLTVV.

This chain uses TRBV28 with TRBJ1-6; 8 bases align to TRBD1. This CDR3 has 16 amino acids. J gave up 11 bases and V 5 bases, and 14 bases lay outside the gene matches. Germline V lookup: CDR1 MDHEN, CDR2 SYDVKM. CDR3 sequence: CASSATGDAVSAPLHF. CDR3 in DNA: TGTGCCAGCAGTGCGACAGGGGACGCGGTATCGGCACCCCTCCACTTT.

The genes are TRBV7-6 and TRBJ2-7, with a tentative D call TRBD1 (5 bases). The V end lost 5 bases, the J end lost 3 bases, and 17 bases lay between the germline ends. The CDR3 consists of 15 residues. CDR1 and CDR2 from the germline V gene are SGHVS and FNYEAQ. CDR3 nucleotide sequence: TGTGCCAGCAGCCTAATAGGGGAAGGGGTCTACGAGCAGTACTTC. Translating gives CASSLIGEGVYEQYF.

The rearrangement joins TRBV5-8 to TRBJ2-7, with 15 positions matching TRBD2. This CDR3 comprises 16 residues. Germline lookup yields CDR1 SGHTS and CDR2 YDEGEE. V dropped 4 bases and J dropped 4; count of bases not matched to a gene: 6. The CDR3 protein is CASSAGLAGGVYEQYF. The DNA for the CDR3 is TGTGCCAGCAGCGCCGGACTAGCGGGAGGGGTATACGAGCAGTACTTC.

V usage is TRBV11-2 and J usage is TRBJ2-3; D remains unclear. Between the trimmed V and J ends, which lost 3 bases and 2 bases, there was a span of 6 bases. Germline lookup yields CDR1 SGHAT and CDR2 FQNNGV. The CDR3 covers 13 residues. The CDR3 nucleotides are TGTGCCAGCAGCTTTGGTGCCACAGATACGCAGTATTTT. Translating gives CASSFGATDTQYF. The full variable domain, its missing parts supplied by reference TRBV11-2 and TRBJ2-3, is EAGVAQSPRYKIIEKRQSVAFWCNPISGHATLYWYQQILGQGPKLLIQFQNNGVVDDSQLPKDRFSAERLKGVDSTLKIQPAKLEDSAVYLCASSFGATDTQYFGPGTRLTVL.

The chain recombines TRBV9 with TRBJ2-6, with D tentatively TRBD1 or TRBD2 (5 bases each). CDR1 and CDR2 (germline): SGDLS, YYNGEE. V dropped 4 bases and J dropped 0 bases, with 8 bases sitting between them. CDR3 length equals 15 residues. CDR3 DNA: TGTGCCAGCAGCACTGGGGGCTCTGGGGCCAACGTCCTGACTTTC. Translated: CASSTGGSGANVLTF.

The chain couples TRBV28 to TRBJ2-3; no firm D call. Germline loops: CDR1 MDHEN, CDR2 SYDVKM. The V end was cut by 3 bases, the J end by 4 bases, with 8 bases between. The CDR3 totals 13 residues. This CDR3 reads CASSLNPSDTQYF. CDR3 DNA sequence: TGTGCCAGCAGTTTGAACCCGTCAGATACGCAGTATTTT.

The CDR3 region has the DNA TGTGCCAGCAGCCAAGCCGGTACAGGGGGCCTCTATGGCTACACCTTC. This translates into CASSQAGTGGLYGYTF. The rearrangement joins TRBV3-1 (or the pseudogene TRBV3-2) to TRBJ1-2, with 9 bases matching TRBD1. The CDR3 has 16 amino acids. Trimming took 1 base from V and 4 from J; bases not matched to a gene: 7. Germline CDR1 LGHDT, CDR2 YNNKEL (reference sequence).

The rearrangement links TRBV27 to TRBJ1-1; 8 nucleotides line up with TRBD1. In germline, CDR1 is MNHEY, CDR2 SMNVEV (reference sequence). This CDR3 has 12 amino acids. The V and J ends lost 7 bases and 4 bases, in that order; junction bases with no gene match: 2. The CDR3 reads CASKQGGTEAFF. The CDR3 DNA reads TGTGCCAGCAAACAGGGGGGCACTGAAGCTTTCTTT.

The chain carries TRBV5-5 and TRBJ2-3; D unclear. Germline V CDR1 and CDR2: SGHKS, YYEKEE (reference sequence). V was clipped by 3 bases and J by 6 bases, with 8 bases between them. This CDR3 comprises 12 residues. CDR3 loop: CASSSLGDTQYF. CDR3 bases: TGTGCCAGCAGCTCCCTGGGGGATACGCAGTATTTT.

This chain uses TRBV10-3 with TRBJ1-1; possible D gene TRBD1, 5 bases. The CDR3 covers 14 residues. Looked up from germline, CDR1 is ENHRY and CDR2 is SYGVKD. Trimming shortened V by 2 bases and J by 1 base, and 8 bases separated the two germline ends. The CDR3 is CAISEGAANTEAFF. The CDR3 DNA reads TGTGCCATCAGTGAGGGGGCAGCGAACACTGAAGCTTTCTTT.

The genes are TRBV5-1 and TRBJ2-5; D not resolved. Per the germline V gene, CDR1 is SGHRS and CDR2 is YFSETQ. This CDR3 region has 13 residues. Trimming pared 1 base from V and 1 base from J, leaving 5 bases between. CDR3 nucleotides: TGCGCCAGCAGCTTGTGGCGCCAAGAGACCCAGTACTTC. It specifies CASSLWRQETQYF. The full variable domain, in which reference TRBV5-1 and TRBJ2-5 provide the parts outside the CDR3, is KAGVTQTPRYLIKTRGQQVTLSCSPISGHRSVSWYQQTPGQGLQFLFEYFSETQRNKGNFPGRFSGRQFSNSRSEMNVSTLELGDSALYLCASSLWRQETQYFGPGTRLLVL.

This chain joins TRBV6-1 and TRBJ2-3, with 7 bases aligning to TRBD2. The CDR3 has 15 amino acids. With V trimmed by 4 bases and J by 3 bases, 7 bases remained unmatched. The germline V gene encodes CDR1 MNHNS and CDR2 SASEGT. CDR3 bases: TGTGCCAGCAGTGGTACTAGCGTGGGGACAGATACGCAGTATTTT. This gives the protein CASSGTSVGTDTQYF.

This clone was seen once. The chain combines TRBV28 with TRBJ2-7, with D uncertain. Germline V gene sequence: CDR1 MDHEN, CDR2 SYDVKM. The CDR3 is made up of 12 amino acids. Trimming stripped 5 bases from V and 4 bases from J, with 9 bases between. DNA for the CDR3: TGTGCCAGCAGTCTTGGGGTGTACGAGCAGTACTTC. Its translation is CASSLGVYEQYF.

The chain is built from TRBV18 and TRBJ1-2, with D tentatively TRBD1 (6 bases). The V gene's germline CDR1 is KGHSH and CDR2 LQKENI. The CDR3 is 15 amino acids. The V and J ends lost 6 bases and 4 bases respectively, with 18 bases between them. The CDR3 loop is CASSPDSPEVYGYTF. For the CDR3, the DNA is TGTGCCAGCTCCCCGGACAGCCCCGAGGTCTATGGCTACACCTTC.

This chain uses TRBV27 with TRBJ2-2, with D perhaps TRBD1 (5 bases). V was trimmed by 6 bases and J by 4 bases, leaving 15 bases between them. Germline CDR1 MNHEY, CDR2 SMNVEV (reference sequence). The CDR3 is made up of 15 amino acids. CDR3 sequence (DNA): TGTGCCAGCAGCGAGGACACCAGCCGCACCGGGGAGCTGTTTTTT. It specifies CASSEDTSRTGELFF.

The chain has TRBV7-9 and TRBJ1-1; perhaps TRBD1 as D (5 bases). Germline V gene sequence: CDR1 SEHNR, CDR2 FQNEAQ (reference sequence). Deletions cut 1 base from V and 6 bases from J, with 9 bases between. The CDR3 runs to 13 residues. The CDR3, as DNA: TGTGCCAGCAGCTTAGTCCTGGGGGCTGAAGCTTTCTTT. This translates into CASSLVLGAEAFF.

V usage is TRBV5-6 and J usage is TRBJ2-7; D not certain. Germline loops: CDR1 SGHDT, CDR2 YYEEEE. The V gene lost 0 bases and the J gene lost 9 bases, with 10 bases spanning the gap. The CDR3 is made up of 12 amino acids. CDR3 bases: TGTGCCAGCAGCTTGGGGACCCTGACGCAGTACTTC. This codes for CASSLGTLTQYF.

The chain couples TRBV27 to TRBJ1-6, with a tentative D call TRBD1 (5 bases). This CDR3 spans 14 amino acids. Trimming pared 11 bases from V and 4 bases from J, leaving 15 bases between. Germline loops: CDR1 MNHEY, CDR2 SMNVEV (reference sequence). In nucleotides, the CDR3 is TGTGCCTGCTGGGCCAGGGATTATAATTCACCCCTCCACTTT. Translated, it gives CACWARDYNSPLHF.

The chain uses TRBV4-2 and TRBJ2-1; D is possibly TRBD2 (7 bases). The CDR3 is 16 amino acids. V lost 1 base and J lost 5, with 15 bases in between. Germline values: CDR1 LGHNA, CDR2 YNFKEQ. The CDR3, as DNA: TGTGCCAGCAGCCAAGCTGCCTGGGGGGGCGACAATGAGCAGTTCTTC. The encoded protein is CASSQAAWGGDNEQFF.

The chain employs TRBV28 and TRBJ1-1; D is uncertain. The germline V gene has CDR1 MDHEN and CDR2 SYDVKM. The CDR3 is 14 amino acids. Trimming took off 3 bases at V and 5 bases at J, with 13 bases between the two ends. CDR3: CASSFRQMRTEAFF. The CDR3 DNA is TGTGCCAGCAGTTTCCGTCAAATGAGGACTGAAGCTTTCTTT.

The chain is built from TRBV6-1 and TRBJ1-5; tentatively, D is TRBD1 (5 bases). This CDR3 is built from 16 residues. Deletions cut 1 base from V and 3 bases from J, with 13 bases between. The V gene's germline CDR1 is MNHNS and CDR2 SASEGT. CDR3 amino acids: CASSEGTTVHNQPQHF. The CDR3 coding sequence is TGTGCCAGCAGTGAAGGTACGACAGTGCACAATCAGCCCCAGCATTTT.

The J gene is TRBJ1-1, the V gene TRBV3-1 (or the pseudogene TRBV3-2); D uncertain. The length of the CDR3 is 16 residues. In germline, CDR1 is LGHDT, CDR2 YNNKEL (reference sequence). V lost 5 bases, J lost 2 bases, and 18 bases lay in between. The CDR3 nucleotides are TGTGCCAGCAGCTCCCACGGGCCAGTCCTAAACACTGAAGCTTTCTTT. Its protein product is CASSSHGPVLNTEAFF.

This chain connects TRBV5-1 to TRBJ1-1, with a tentative D call TRBD1 (5 bases). Per the germline V gene, CDR1 is SGHRS and CDR2 is YFSETQ. The CDR3 is 15 residues long. V was shortened by 7 bases and J by 5 bases, with 21 bases between the two germline ends. CDR3 coding DNA: TGCGCCAGCGGAGGTGCCCGGGGGGACTGGACTGAAGCTTTCTTT. It is translated as CASGGARGDWTEAFF.

V usage is TRBV6-5 and J usage is TRBJ2-2; TRBD2 aligns across 10 bases. The germline V gene has CDR1 MNHEY and CDR2 SVGAGI. The V segment lost 11 bases and the J segment 3 bases; nucleotides outside the gene matches: 6. The CDR3 sequence is 14 residues long. CDR3 residues: CASRTSGYTGELFF. The CDR3 DNA sequence: TGTGCCTCCCGGACTAGCGGATACACCGGGGAGCTGTTTTTT.

The V call is TRBV28, the J call TRBJ2-3; D may be TRBD2 (6 bases). The ends were cut back, 8 bases at V and 2 bases at J, with 11 bases in the middle. This CDR3 spans 13 amino acids. Germline CDR1 MDHEN, CDR2 SYDVKM. The DNA for the CDR3 is TGTGCCAGCGGTAGCGGCTACACAGATACGCAGTATTTT. Translated, it gives CASGSGYTDTQYF.

This clone has only one observation. J is TRBJ2-7 and V is TRBV28, with D perhaps matching TRBD1 or TRBD2 (6 bases each). V shed 6 bases and J shed 3 bases, with 18 bases lying between them. Germline CDR1 and CDR2: MDHEN and SYDVKM. This CDR3 is 15 amino acids long. The CDR3 spells CASRPWRGNGYEQYF. The CDR3 DNA reads as TGTGCCAGCAGACCCTGGAGGGGGAACGGCTACGAGCAGTACTTC.

This clone was seen a single time. V usage is TRBV6-6 and J usage is TRBJ2-5, with 10 nucleotides matching TRBD1. V shed 2 bases, J shed 3 bases, and the junction held 3 bases outside the gene matches. CDR1 is MNHNY and CDR2 is SVGAGI in the germline V gene (reference sequence). CDR3 length equals 15 residues. The CDR3 reads CASSYHGTGEETQYF. The CDR3, as DNA: TGTGCCAGCAGTTACCACGGGACAGGGGAAGAGACCCAGTACTTC.

The J gene is TRBJ2-3, the V gene TRBV10-3, with D possibly being TRBD1 (6 bases). The germline V and J ends were trimmed by 4 bases and 2 bases, with 10 bases remaining between them. CDR3 size: 14 residues. Per the germline V gene, CDR1 is ENHRY and CDR2 is SYGVKD. The CDR3 spells CAISGQAVTDTQYF. DNA for the CDR3: TGTGCCATCAGTGGACAGGCGGTCACAGATACGCAGTATTTT.